Following are 23 T cell receptor beta chains from one sample sequenced in a study of human T cells and chemical hapten exposure. Described time point: patch test 1, 2 weeks after DPC sensitization. The treatment: therapeutic diphenylcyclopropenone sensitization with weekly scalp DPC. TCRdb re-derived calls from the RACE reads in MiXCR, one entry per CDR3 protein. The sample includes 74,000 or so distinct CDR3 sequences, approximately 12% of them seen just once. The sequenced sample was whole blood, obtained in connection with sensitization to the hapten diphenylcyclopropenone (DPC). The receptors come from a woman in her fifties or sixties with alopecia areata. Some clones in this sample may be carry-over from other donors' samples.

This clonotype was detected ten times or more. The chain carries TRBV18 and TRBJ1-6, with D uncertain. V was trimmed by 2 bases and J by 6 bases, leaving 11 bases between them. The CDR3 length is 15 residues. CDR1 is KGHSH and CDR2 is LQKENI in the germline V gene. CDR3 residues: CASSPTGNSNSPLHF. Here the CDR3 DNA reads TGTGCCAGCTCACCAACGGGAAATAGTAATTCACCCCTCCACTTT.

The sample holds a few counts of this clonotype. V gene TRBV30 combines with J gene TRBJ1-1; D not resolved. CDR3 length: 13 amino acids. From germline, CDR1 is GTSNPN and CDR2 SVGIG (reference sequence). V gave up 0 bases and J gave up 1 base, with 6 bases separating them. The CDR3 reads CAWSVLENTEAFF. The CDR3 nucleotides read TGTGCCTGGAGTGTACTGGAGAACACTGAAGCTTTCTTT.

This clonotype was seen at least ten times. The V and J genes are TRBV7-9 and TRBJ2-3; perhaps TRBD1 as D (6 bases). The CDR3 consists of 15 residues. Trimming shortened V by 4 bases and J by 5 bases, and 16 bases separated the two germline ends. Germline assignment: CDR1 SEHNR and CDR2 FQNEAQ (reference sequence). CDR3 amino acids: CASSSQGGRGDTQYF. CDR3 nucleotide sequence: TGTGCCAGCAGCTCCCAGGGCGGCAGGGGAGATACGCAGTATTTT. The full variable domain, rest sourced from reference TRBV7-9 and TRBJ2-3, is DTGVSQNPRHKITKRGQNVTFRCDPISEHNRLYWYRQTLGQGPEFLTYFQNEAQLEKSRLLSDRFSAERPKGSFSTLEIQRTEQGDSAMYLCASSSQGGRGDTQYFGPGTRLTVL.

The V gene is TRBV7-6, the J gene TRBJ2-3; 12 nucleotides line up with TRBD2. With 1 base clipped from V and 5 bases from J, the junction kept 7 bases outside the gene matches. The CDR3 sequence is 17 residues long. The germline V gene has CDR1 SGHVS and CDR2 FNYEAQ. The CDR3 bases are TGTGCCAGCAGCTTAGGGTTGACTAGCGGGGGTGGAGATACGCAGTATTTT. Encoded protein: CASSLGLTSGGGDTQYF.

This clonotype has just a few counts. The rearrangement joins TRBV7-9 to TRBJ1-2, with 10 positions matching TRBD1. Per the germline V gene, CDR1 is SEHNR and CDR2 is FQNEAQ (reference sequence). The CDR3 is 17 amino acids. V was clipped by 5 bases and J by 7 bases; unmatched bases: 16. The CDR3 protein is CASSPSSSRDRGTGYTF. The CDR3 DNA reads as TGTGCCAGCAGCCCCTCAAGCAGTCGGGACAGGGGTACTGGCTACACCTTC. The variable domain in full, completed from reference TRBV7-9 and TRBJ1-2, reads DTGVSQNPRHKITKRGQNVTFRCDPISEHNRLYWYRQTLGQGPEFLTYFQNEAQLEKSRLLSDRFSAERPKGSFSTLEIQRTEQGDSAMYLCASSPSSSRDRGTGYTFGSGTRLTVV.

This clonotype was seen many times. V and J are TRBV20-1 and TRBJ2-5; TRBD2 is a possible D gene (7 bases). V was cut by 6 bases and J by 6 bases, with 20 bases left in between. The germline gives CDR1 DFQATT, CDR2 SNEGSKA (reference sequence). This CDR3 is 14 amino acids long. CDR3 nucleotide sequence: TGCAGTGCCCACTCGGCGGGGGCCGGGAAGACCCAGTACTTC. Translation gives CSAHSAGAGKTQYF.

The CDR3 DNA is TGCGCCAGCAGATCAACTGGCGGGGGGGGCATAGAGACCCAGTACTTC. Translated: CASRSTGGGGIETQYF. The V and J genes are TRBV5-1 and TRBJ2-5, with 9 bases identical to TRBD2. Trimming took 5 bases from V and 4 from J; bases not matched to a gene: 12. This CDR3 has 16 amino acids. Germline V CDR1 and CDR2: SGHRS, YFSETQ. Full variable domain (outside the CDR3, taken from reference TRBV5-1 and TRBJ2-5): KAGVTQTPRYLIKTRGQQVTLSCSPISGHRSVSWYQQTPGQGLQFLFEYFSETQRNKGNFPGRFSGRQFSNSRSEMNVSTLELGDSALYLCASRSTGGGGIETQYFGPGTRLLVL.

This clonotype was counted many times. This rearrangement joins TRBV27 to TRBJ2-1; 12 nucleotides line up with TRBD2. There are 16 residues in the CDR3. Germline V gene lookup returns CDR1 MNHEY and CDR2 SMNVEV (reference sequence). The J segment lost 9 bases and the V segment lost 3 bases, leaving 9 bases of the junction unmatched. The DNA for the CDR3 is TGTGCCAGCAGTTTCTGGTCTAGCGGGGGGGCCGGTGAGCAGTTCTTC. This translates into CASSFWSSGGAGEQFF.

This clonotype has ten or more counts. The chain uses TRBV25-1 and TRBJ2-3; 7 bases align to TRBD1. V lost 1 base and J lost 4; bases outside the gene matches: 11. The CDR3 runs to 17 residues. The V gene's germline CDR1 is MGHDK and CDR2 SYGVNS. CDR3 sequence: CASSESLGQNGPDTQYF. CDR3 in DNA: TGTGCCAGCAGTGAATCCTTGGGACAGAATGGGCCAGATACGCAGTATTTT.

V usage is TRBV12-3 or TRBV12-4 and J usage is TRBJ2-7, with 8 bases matching TRBD1. J was trimmed by 4 bases and V by 8 bases; bases with no gene match: 10. The CDR3 sequence is 14 residues long. The CDR3: CASGRDRRRYEQYF. CDR3 in DNA: TGTGCCAGCGGCCGGGACAGGCGACGGTACGAGCAGTACTTC.

At least ten counts were recorded for this clonotype. The chain joins TRBV7-9 to TRBJ2-1; a possible D gene is TRBD1 (7 bases). The CDR3 is 15 amino acids. Germline values: CDR1 SEHNR, CDR2 FQNEAQ (reference sequence). The V end lost 4 bases, the J end lost 8 bases, and 18 bases lay between the germline ends. CDR3 sequence reads: CASSSGTAGWDEQFF. Written as DNA, the CDR3 is TGTGCCAGCAGCTCTGGGACAGCGGGTTGGGATGAGCAGTTCTTC.

The chain couples TRBV2 to TRBJ2-7; 8 nucleotides align to TRBD1. The CDR3 runs 15 residues. Germline CDR1 SNHLY, CDR2 FYNNEI. With 4 bases clipped from V and 5 bases from J, the junction kept 10 bases outside the gene matches. The CDR3 DNA is TGTGCCAGCAGTGCACTCCGGACAGGGCCCGACGAGCAGTACTTC. As protein: CASSALRTGPDEQYF.

This clonotype was detected many times. V is TRBV11-2 and J is TRBJ2-7; no clear D gene. The germline V gene encodes CDR1 SGHAT and CDR2 FQNNGV. This CDR3 has 14 residues. Deletions cut 5 bases from V and 5 bases from J, with 16 bases between. This CDR3 reads CASSPWRSVNEQYF. The CDR3 region has the DNA TGTGCCAGCAGCCCCTGGCGGTCAGTGAACGAGCAGTACTTC.

This clonotype was seen at least ten times. The chain couples TRBV11-2 to TRBJ2-5; D uncertain. From germline, CDR1 is SGHAT and CDR2 FQNNGV. This CDR3 has 13 amino acids. Trimming stripped 1 base from V and 1 base from J, with 4 bases between. The CDR3 reads CASSLGRQETQYF. The DNA for the CDR3 is TGTGCCAGCAGCTTAGGGCGCCAAGAGACCCAGTACTTC.

This clonotype has at least ten counts. One end of the junction varies from germline; a read error may be responsible. The CDR3 DNA reads as TGTGCTAGCAGCCTGACAGTGGACTCCTACAATGAGCAGTTCTTC. Translating it yields CASSLTVDSYNEQFF. V usage is TRBV7-7 and J usage is TRBJ2-1, with D tentatively TRBD1 (5 bases). From germline, CDR1 is SSHAT and CDR2 FNYEAQ (reference sequence). The CDR3 is made up of 15 amino acids.

V gene TRBV29-1 combines with J gene TRBJ1-1; 8 nucleotides agree with TRBD1. The germline V gene has CDR1 SQVTM and CDR2 ANQGSEA. The CDR3 has 14 residues. Trimming removed 4 bases from V and 1 base from J; junction bases left unmatched: 5. Here the CDR3 DNA reads TGCAGCGTTGGGCGGGACAGGTCGAACACTGAAGCTTTCTTT. As protein: CSVGRDRSNTEAFF.

This clonotype has just a few counts. The chain recombines TRBV20-1 with TRBJ1-5; possible D gene TRBD1, 5 bases. V was shortened by 3 bases and J by 4 bases, with 13 bases between the two germline ends. Germline CDR1 and CDR2: DFQATT and SNEGSKA (reference sequence). CDR3 size: 14 residues. This CDR3 reads CSASQDTENQPQHF. CDR3 nucleotide sequence: TGCAGTGCTAGTCAGGACACGGAAAATCAGCCCCAGCATTTT.

The V gene is TRBV30, the J gene TRBJ1-2; possible D gene TRBD1, 6 bases. Germline CDR1 and CDR2: GTSNPN and SVGIG (reference sequence). CDR3 length: 13 amino acids. Trimming shortened V by 5 bases and J by 2 bases, and 12 bases separated the two germline ends. CDR3 in DNA: TGTGCCTGGGTCCTTCAGGGGAACTATGGCTACACCTTC. Translating gives CAWVLQGNYGYTF.

V is TRBV2 and J is TRBJ1-5, with D hard to call. CDR1 and CDR2 (germline): SNHLY, FYNNEI. The CDR3 runs 16 residues. The germline V and J ends were trimmed by 7 bases and 1 base, with 17 bases remaining between them. The CDR3 nucleotides are TGTGCCAGCAAGGGCGGACCAGGTGGAAGCAATCAGCCCCAGCATTTT. Translated: CASKGGPGGSNQPQHF.

This clonotype was observed at least ten times. The chain is built from TRBV11-2 and TRBJ2-5; 8 bases are shared with TRBD1. From germline, CDR1 is SGHAT and CDR2 FQNNGV. V was clipped by 1 base and J by 5 bases; unmatched bases: 6. This CDR3 comprises 15 residues. CDR3 residues: CASSLGQGAIETQYF. The CDR3 coding sequence is TGTGCCAGCAGCTTAGGGCAGGGGGCCATCGAGACCCAGTACTTC.

This clonotype was picked up many times. This sequence joins TRBV24-1 and TRBJ2-1; a weak D match, TRBD2 (6 bases). There are 17 residues in the CDR3. V was shortened by 2 bases and J by 7 bases, with 20 bases between the two germline ends. The V gene's germline CDR1 is KGHDR and CDR2 SFDVKD. The CDR3 region has the DNA TGTGCCACCAGTGATTCCCCGGTGGCGGGATGGAGTAATGAGCAGTTCTTC. This sequence encodes CATSDSPVAGWSNEQFF.

V and J are TRBV5-1 and TRBJ2-5; 9 positions match TRBD1. The trim removed 7 bases at V and 9 bases at J, leaving 4 bases unmatched. Per the germline V gene, CDR1 is SGHRS and CDR2 is YFSETQ. This CDR3 has 11 amino acids. For the CDR3, the DNA is TGCGCCAGCCGGGACAGGGAGGCCCAGTACTTC. This codes for CASRDREAQYF.

The table lists this clonotype with many counts. The V and J genes are TRBV10-3 and TRBJ2-1; D might be TRBD1 (5 bases). The V and J ends lost 7 bases and 6 bases respectively, with 31 bases between them. Germline CDR1 is ENHRY and CDR2 is SYGVKD. The CDR3 has 19 residues. CDR3 nucleotides: TGTGCCATCATGGGCAGGTCACCAAAGGGCAGGGCGAACATCAATGAGCAGTTCTTC. It encodes CAIMGRSPKGRANINEQFF.